Listed below are T cell receptor beta chains from one sample, sequenced in a study of blood T cell repertoires in COVID-19. This table comes from immunoSEQ multiplex PCR, and its TCRdb copy is limited to in-frame clones, with some not included. The table shows 65,000 to 90,000 clones, with 90% occurring only once. The sample taken for sequencing was peripheral blood. Receptor source: a human donor in a cohort sampled during active COVID-19. Both conserved end residues are part of each CDR3. D genes are given only for firm matches. Clone size is not always given. Where it is, it says once, few, many or a class for expanded clones.

TRBV7-2	TRBD2	once	TRBJ2-7	CASSRAGGGQYF	TGTGCCAGCAGTCGAGCGGGGGGCGGACAGTACTTC
TRBV3-1/TRBV3-2	-	-	TRBJ2-5	CASSQRGGGETQYF	TGTGCCAGCAGCCAACGCGGGGGCGGAGAGACCCAGTACTTC
TRBV4-3	TRBD1	-	TRBJ2-1	CASSPQGTAGQGNEQFF	TGCGCCAGCAGCCCCCAAGGAACCGCAGGACAGGGGAATGAGCAGTTCTTC
TRBV7-2	-	-	TRBJ2-2	CASSREVGELFF	TGTGCCAGCAGCCGAGAGGTCGGGGAGCTGTTTTTT
TRBV19	-	-	TRBJ2-5	CASSPSGRWETQYF	TGTGCCAGTAGCCCCAGTGGCAGATGGGAGACCCAGTACTTC
TRBV3-1/TRBV3-2	TRBD1	-	TRBJ2-5	CASSHPRGTEETQYF	TGTGCCAGCAGCCACCCCCGAGGGACAGAAGAGACCCAGTACTTC
TRBV12-3/TRBV12-4	-	few	TRBJ1-5	CASSTYSQPQHF	TGTGCCAGCAGTACCTACAGCCAGCCCCAGCATTTT
TRBV3-1/TRBV3-2	TRBD1	-	TRBJ1-2	CASSQADRGFYGYTF	TGTGCCAGCAGCCAAGCGGACAGGGGATTCTATGGCTACACCTTC
TRBV5-6	-	-	TRBJ1-3	CASSPGGFSGNTIYF	TGTGCCAGCAGCCCGGGGGGTTTCTCTGGAAACACCATATATTTT
TRBV2	-	-	TRBJ1-5	CASNTQGRDQPQHF	TGTGCCAGCAATACGCAGGGGAGGGATCAGCCCCAGCATTTT
TRBV29-1	TRBD1	-	TRBJ1-2	CSVEEEGTGILYGYTF	TGCAGCGTTGAAGAAGAAGGGACAGGGATCCTCTATGGCTACACCTTC
TRBV29-1	TRBD1	-	TRBJ1-1	CSGRTGMNTEAFF	TGCAGCGGTCGGACAGGGATGAACACTGAAGCTTTCTTT
TRBV6-7	-	-	TRBJ2-7	CASSYPAQGASYEQYF	TGTGCCAGCAGTTACCCCGCACAGGGAGCATCCTACGAGCAGTACTTC
TRBV10-2	-	-	TRBJ1-2	CASSGITEDGAAGYTF	TGCGCCAGCAGTGGCATTACCGAGGATGGGGCGGCGGGCTACACCTTC
TRBV10-3	TRBD1	-	TRBJ2-7	CAITRDRLPSYEQYF	TGTGCCATCACCAGGGACAGGCTTCCATCCTACGAGCAGTACTTC
TRBV9	-	-	TRBJ2-2	CASSVVSGAGELFF	TGTGCCAGCAGCGTAGTATCGGGGGCCGGGGAGCTGTTTTTT
TRBV3-1/TRBV3-2	-	-	TRBJ2-2	CASSPGRTNTGELFF	TGTGCCAGCAGCCCCGGGAGAACAAACACCGGGGAGCTGTTTTTT
TRBV5-1	-	-	TRBJ1-2	CASSMAPGNYGYTF	TGCGCCAGCAGCATGGCCCCGGGGAACTATGGCTACACCTTC
TRBV7-9	-	-	TRBJ2-5	CASSLYRSFQETQYF	TGTGCCAGCAGCCTCTACAGGAGTTTCCAAGAGACCCAGTACTTC
TRBV27	-	once	TRBJ1-6	CASSPILGGLTKLNSPLHF	TGTGCCAGCAGTCCGATTTTGGGGGGTTTGACTAAACTTAATTCACCCCTCCACTTT
TRBV18	-	-	TRBJ1-4	CASSPPTPKLFF	TGTGCCAGCTCACCCCCGACTCCGAAACTGTTTTTT
TRBV7-2	TRBD2	once	TRBJ2-5	CASSLSGGVETQYF	TGTGCCAGCAGCTTAAGCGGGGGTGTGGAGACCCAGTACTTC
TRBV7-6	-	-	TRBJ1-2	CASSLVRGDGYTF	TGTGCCAGCAGCTTAGTCAGAGGAGATGGCTACACCTTC
TRBV10-3	TRBD2	-	TRBJ2-2	CAISLAGTNTGELFF	TGTGCCATCAGTCTAGCGGGAACGAACACCGGGGAGCTGTTTTTT
TRBV6-5	-	-	TRBJ1-1	CASSGMRAGTEAFF	TGTGCCAGCAGCGGAATGAGAGCGGGCACTGAAGCTTTCTTT
TRBV28	-	once	TRBJ1-2	CASRRDLVGYTF	TGTGCCAGCAGGCGGGACCTGGTAGGCTACACCTTC
TRBV28	TRBD2	once	TRBJ2-7	CASGSGGAPSEQYF	TGTGCCAGCGGCAGCGGGGGGGCACCTAGCGAGCAGTACTTC
TRBV19	TRBD1	-	TRBJ2-3	CASTWTGVSDTQYF	TGTGCCAGTACCTGGACAGGGGTTTCAGATACGCAGTATTTT
TRBV9	TRBD1	-	TRBJ1-2	CASSVATSGGYGYTF	TGTGCCAGCAGCGTAGCTACGTCAGGGGGTTATGGCTACACCTTC
TRBV6-1	-	-	TRBJ2-2	CASSALQVGNTGELFF	TGTGCCAGCAGTGCTTTGCAGGTGGGGAACACCGGGGAGCTGTTTTTT
TRBV30	-	-	TRBJ2-1	CAWNTGSVAYNEQFF	TGTGCCTGGAACACAGGGTCCGTTGCCTACAATGAGCAGTTCTTC
TRBV6-4	TRBD2	-	TRBJ2-3	CASRELADYLNTQYF	TGTGCCAGCAGGGAACTAGCGGACTACTTAAATACGCAGTATTTT
TRBV5-1	-	few	TRBJ1-2	CASSLAAGANYGYTF	TGCGCCAGCAGCTTGGCTGCAGGGGCTAACTATGGCTACACCTTC
TRBV29-1	TRBD1	-	TRBJ2-1	CSVGQAYNEQFF	TGCAGCGTCGGACAGGCCTACAATGAGCAGTTCTTC
TRBV6-2/TRBV6-3	-	-	TRBJ1-1	CASSLREGRTEAFF	TGTGCCAGCAGCCTCCGGGAGGGTCGCACTGAAGCTTTCTTT
TRBV5-4	TRBD1	-	TRBJ2-2	CASSLVGTVTGELFF	TGTGCCAGCAGCTTGGTGGGGACAGTCACCGGGGAGCTGTTTTTT
TRBV28	TRBD1	-	TRBJ1-2	CASSQGQGAYGYTF	TGTGCCAGCAGTCAAGGACAGGGCGCCTATGGCTACACCTTC
TRBV25-1	-	-	TRBJ1-4	CASSDAGSRKLFF	TGTGCCAGCAGTGATGCGGGCAGCCGGAAACTGTTTTTT